The rows below give T cell receptor beta chains drawn from one sample of a study of T-cell reconstitution after alpha-beta-depleted transplantation in children. In TCRdb, the PCR reads were re-called with MiXCR into one record per CDR3 protein. The data show more than 550,000 distinct CDR3 sequences, roughly a tenth seen once. The sample consisted of PBMCs from the stem cell graft donor, taken from the stem cell graft. Every receptor here comes from a human donor who donated a stem cell graft to a child with acute myeloid leukemia. The CDR3 runs from the conserved cysteine through the conserved F or W. A D gene is named only where the DNA matches it firmly. The size entry is marked missing in some rows and otherwise reads once, few, many or a size class.

J: TRBJ1-4; V: TRBV6-1; D: -; size: -; CDR3: CASSRSFGSLNDKLFF; DNA: TGTGCCAGCAGCCGTTCCTTCGGTTCCCTTAATGACAAACTGTTTTTT
J: TRBJ2-7; V: TRBV5-1; D: TRBD2; size: few; CDR3: CASSFRTSAYSYEQYF; DNA: TGCGCCAGCAGCTTCCGAACTAGCGCATATTCCTACGAGCAGTACTTC
J: TRBJ2-7; V: TRBV2; D: TRBD1; size: few; CDR3: CATHRGQPGYEQYF; DNA: TGTGCCACCCATAGGGGACAGCCCGGCTACGAGCAGTACTTC
J: TRBJ2-5; V: TRBV11-2; D: -; size: many; CDR3: CASSHTQETQYF; DNA: TGTGCCAGCAGCCATACTCAAGAGACCCAGTACTTC
J: TRBJ1-4; V: TRBV20-1; D: TRBD1; size: few; CDR3: CSARGDRGHLNEKLFF; DNA: TGCAGTGCTAGAGGGGACAGGGGGCACCTTAATGAAAAACTGTTTTTT
J: TRBJ2-3; V: TRBV12-3/TRBV12-4; D: TRBD2; size: -; CDR3: CASSLASGRGLSQDTQYF; DNA: TGTGCCAGCAGTTTGGCAAGCGGGAGAGGGTTATCACAAGATACGCAGTATTTT
J: TRBJ2-5; V: TRBV29-1; D: -; size: many; CDR3: CSVAQGSFQETQYF; DNA: TGCAGCGTTGCCCAGGGAAGCTTCCAAGAGACCCAGTACTTC
J: TRBJ2-1; V: TRBV5-1; D: TRBD2; size: -; CDR3: CASSLSASGNNEQFF; DNA: TGCGCCAGCAGCTTGAGCGCTAGCGGGAACAATGAGCAGTTCTTC
J: TRBJ2-3; V: TRBV4-3; D: TRBD2; size: -; CDR3: CASSQEGSGREVRPTDTQYF; DNA: TGCGCCAGCAGCCAAGAAGGAAGCGGGAGGGAAGTCCGACCCACAGATACGCAGTATTTT
J: TRBJ1-4; V: TRBV20-1; D: TRBD1; size: many; CDR3: CSASRRGPLGFEKLFF; DNA: TGCAGTGCCTCACGGAGGGGGCCCCTTGGGTTTGAAAAACTGTTTTTT
J: TRBJ2-3; V: TRBV28; D: -; size: few; CDR3: CASASGTAADTQYF; DNA: TGTGCCAGCGCTTCCGGGACTGCAGCAGATACGCAGTATTTT
J: TRBJ1-6; V: TRBV12-3/TRBV12-4; D: -; size: many; CDR3: CASSLRPDYNSPLHF; DNA: TGTGCCAGCAGTTTACGGCCGGACTATAATTCACCCCTCCACTTT
J: TRBJ2-2; V: TRBV5-1; D: -; size: few; CDR3: CASSLTGTLNTGELFF; DNA: TGCGCCAGCAGCTTAACCGGGACTCTTAACACCGGGGAGCTGTTTTTT
J: TRBJ2-2; V: TRBV24-1; D: TRBD1; size: few; CDR3: CATSDLETGVTGELFF; DNA: TGTGCCACCAGTGATTTAGAGACAGGGGTTACCGGGGAGCTGTTTTTT
J: TRBJ2-3; V: TRBV20-1; D: TRBD2; size: -; CDR3: CSVYGQAGGPRTDTQYF; DNA: TGCAGCGTCTATGGACAAGCGGGAGGGCCACGCACAGATACGCAGTATTTT
J: TRBJ2-2; V: TRBV5-1; D: TRBD2; size: many; CDR3: CASSPGTSGNTGELFF; DNA: TGCGCCAGCAGCCCGGGGACTAGCGGAAACACCGGGGAGCTGTTTTTT
J: TRBJ1-1; V: TRBV5-6; D: -; size: many; CDR3: CASRPRNRPSNTEAFF; DNA: TGTGCCAGCAGACCGAGAAACAGGCCTTCGAACACTGAAGCTTTCTTT
J: TRBJ1-5; V: TRBV7-9; D: -; size: many; CDR3: CASSLSNQPQHF; DNA: TGTGCCAGCAGCTTATCCAATCAGCCCCAGCATTTT
J: TRBJ2-7; V: TRBV7-9; D: TRBD1; size: -; CDR3: CASSPGQGFGSYEQYF; DNA: TGTGCCAGCAGCCCCGGACAGGGGTTTGGCTCCTACGAGCAGTACTTC
J: TRBJ1-3; V: TRBV29-1; D: -; size: -; CDR3: CSAATLNTIYF; DNA: TGCAGCGCTGCTACCTTAAACACCATATATTTT
J: TRBJ2-1; V: TRBV7-3; D: -; size: -; CDR3: CASSLNRADEQFF; DNA: TGTGCCAGCAGCTTAAACAGGGCCGATGAGCAGTTCTTC
J: TRBJ2-1; V: TRBV7-3; D: TRBD2; size: few; CDR3: CASSPTSSSGKYNEQFF; DNA: TGTGCCAGCAGCCCAACATCGTCTAGCGGGAAATACAATGAGCAGTTCTTC
J: TRBJ1-6; V: TRBV11-2; D: -; size: -; CDR3: CASSGPAAGTIGSPLHF; DNA: TGTGCCAGCAGCGGACCGGCTGCCGGGACTATTGGTTCGCCCCTCCACTTT
J: TRBJ1-2; V: TRBV7-9; D: TRBD1; size: -; CDR3: CASSEGLTGGPYGYTF; DNA: TGTGCCAGCAGCGAGGGGTTAACAGGGGGCCCTTATGGCTACACCTTC
J: TRBJ2-3; V: TRBV20-1; D: TRBD2; size: many; CDR3: CSARDRPSGRASPYTQYF; DNA: TGCAGTGCTAGAGATCGGCCTAGCGGGAGGGCCTCACCCTATACGCAGTATTTT
J: TRBJ1-3; V: TRBV2; D: -; size: few; CDR3: CASSAALTIYF; DNA: TGTGCCAGCAGTGCCGCTCTCACCATATATTTT
J: TRBJ1-1; V: TRBV5-1; D: TRBD1; size: -; CDR3: CASSPMLGQQNTEAFF; DNA: TGCGCCAGCAGCCCGATGTTGGGACAGCAGAACACTGAAGCTTTCTTT
J: TRBJ1-1; V: TRBV29-1; D: -; size: many; CDR3: CSAVTGPNTEAFF; DNA: TGCAGCGCCGTGACAGGACCTAACACTGAAGCTTTCTTT
J: TRBJ2-1; V: TRBV7-2; D: -; size: once; CDR3: CASSLSSGVSYNEQFF; DNA: TGTGCCAGCAGCTTAAGCTCGGGAGTGTCCTACAATGAGCAGTTCTTC
J: TRBJ2-3; V: TRBV5-1; D: TRBD1; size: -; CDR3: CASSFGQGNTQYF; DNA: TGCGCCAGCAGCTTCGGACAGGGGAATACGCAGTATTTT
J: TRBJ1-1; V: TRBV6-6; D: TRBD1; size: many; CDR3: CASSSHRQGNTEAFF; DNA: TGTGCCAGCAGCTCACACCGACAGGGGAACACTGAAGCTTTCTTT
J: TRBJ1-2; V: TRBV20-1; D: TRBD1; size: many; CDR3: CSALDRGSNYGYTF; DNA: TGCAGTGCTTTGGACAGGGGTTCTAACTATGGCTACACCTTC
J: TRBJ2-3; V: TRBV27; D: TRBD2; size: many; CDR3: CASSLPGLAGATDTQYF; DNA: TGTGCCAGCAGTCTACCGGGACTAGCGGGAGCGACAGATACGCAGTATTTT
J: TRBJ2-5; V: TRBV20-1; D: TRBD2; size: few; CDR3: CSASEPSILAGVETQYF; DNA: TGCAGTGCTAGCGAACCATCCATACTAGCGGGAGTAGAGACCCAGTACTTC
J: TRBJ2-1; V: TRBV29-1; D: TRBD2; size: few; CDR3: CSVAGLAGVLYNEQFF; DNA: TGCAGCGTTGCGGGACTAGCGGGAGTGCTCTACAATGAGCAGTTCTTC
J: TRBJ2-1; V: TRBV11-1; D: TRBD2; size: few; CDR3: CASSLGPPSGSSYNEQFF; DNA: TGTGCCAGCAGCTTAGGGCCTCCTAGCGGGAGCAGTTACAATGAGCAGTTCTTC
J: TRBJ2-2; V: TRBV5-1; D: -; size: many; CDR3: CASSLGGSRITGELFF; DNA: TGCGCCAGCAGCTTGGGGGGCAGCCGGATAACCGGGGAGCTGTTTTTT
J: TRBJ2-7; V: TRBV2; D: TRBD2; size: -; CDR3: CATSGLAGRYEQYF; DNA: TGTGCCACTTCGGGACTAGCGGGAAGATACGAGCAGTACTTC
J: TRBJ1-2; V: TRBV7-2; D: -; size: few; CDR3: CASSLAGQYGYTF; DNA: TGTGCCAGCAGCTTAGCAGGACAGTATGGCTACACCTTC
J: TRBJ1-3; V: TRBV29-1; D: TRBD1; size: many; CDR3: CSVERTGSGNTIYF; DNA: TGCAGCGTTGAGAGGACAGGCTCTGGAAACACCATATATTTT
J: TRBJ2-1; V: TRBV2; D: TRBD2; size: few; CDR3: CASSPGTSEFNEQFF; DNA: TGTGCCAGCAGTCCCGGGACTAGCGAGTTCAATGAGCAGTTCTTC
J: TRBJ2-6; V: TRBV6-2/TRBV6-3; D: TRBD1; size: few; CDR3: CASSWDRTSGANVLTF; DNA: TGTGCCAGCAGTTGGGACAGGACTTCTGGGGCCAACGTCCTGACTTTC
J: TRBJ2-2; V: TRBV7-2; D: TRBD2; size: few; CDR3: CASSSAGEVPGELFF; DNA: TGTGCCAGCAGTTCAGCGGGAGAGGTCCCCGGGGAGCTGTTTTTT
J: TRBJ1-6; V: TRBV30; D: -; size: few; CDR3: CAWNTAGSYNSPLHF; DNA: TGTGCCTGGAATACGGCGGGCTCCTATAATTCACCCCTCCACTTT
J: TRBJ2-1; V: TRBV20-1; D: TRBD2; size: few; CDR3: CSAPGTSGRIEQFF; DNA: TGCAGTGCTCCCGGGACTAGCGGGAGAATAGAGCAGTTCTTC
J: TRBJ2-2; V: TRBV2; D: -; size: many; CDR3: CAGSLGKGELFF; DNA: TGTGCCGGGTCGCTCGGGAAGGGGGAGCTGTTTTTT
J: TRBJ2-5; V: TRBV20-1; D: -; size: many; CDR3: CSARDQETQYF; DNA: TGCAGTGCTAGAGATCAAGAGACCCAGTACTTC
J: TRBJ2-2; V: TRBV20-1; D: -; size: many; CDR3: CSARLTYTGELFF; DNA: TGCAGTGCTAGATTGACGTACACCGGGGAGCTGTTTTTT
J: TRBJ2-5; V: TRBV5-6; D: TRBD1; size: many; CDR3: CASSLRGQGPMETQYF; DNA: TGTGCCAGCAGCTTAAGGGGACAGGGGCCAATGGAGACCCAGTACTTC
J: TRBJ2-1; V: TRBV7-2; D: -; size: -; CDR3: CASSPQLGDNEQFF; DNA: TGTGCCAGCAGCCCCCAGCTGGGGGACAATGAGCAGTTCTTC
J: TRBJ2-2; V: TRBV27; D: -; size: many; CDR3: CASRWVQIGAGTGELFF; DNA: TGTGCCAGCAGATGGGTCCAAATCGGGGCCGGAACCGGGGAGCTGTTTTTT
J: TRBJ1-1; V: TRBV28; D: -; size: -; CDR3: CASQPAGTENTEAFF; DNA: TGTGCCAGCCAACCCGCCGGGACGGAAAACACTGAAGCTTTCTTT